A single sample gave rise to the 25 T cell receptor beta chains below, sequenced in a study of monozygotic twins with inflammatory bowel disease. TCRdb re-called the 5' RACE reads and catalogs CDR3 proteins one per entry, DNA excluded. The repertoire table contains approximately 120,000 distinct CDR3 sequences. Sequences were obtained from blood. All receptors come from a human donor with ulcerative colitis or Crohn's disease, or a healthy co-twin of an affected twin (not recorded which).

The rearrangement links TRBV4-1 to TRBJ1-2. The CDR3 runs to 15 residues. Germline loops: CDR1 MGHRA, CDR2 YSYEKL. CDR3 region: CASSQEYSPTYGYTF.

The rearrangement joins TRBV6-2 or TRBV6-3 to TRBJ2-3; TCRdb proposes TRBD2, but this gene call is untestable without DNA. Germline V CDR1 and CDR2: MNHEY, SVGEGT. The CDR3 spans 15 residues. This chain's CDR3 is CASSYGLAGRDTQYF.

The CDR3: CSAKQGPDTEAFF. J is TRBJ1-1 and V is TRBV29-1; TCRdb returns TRBD1, unconfirmable since there is no DNA. CDR1 and CDR2 from the germline V gene are SQVTM and ANQGSEA. The CDR3 has 13 residues. The variable domain in full, completed from reference TRBV29-1 and TRBJ1-1, reads SAVISQKPSRDICQRGTSLTIQCQVDSQVTMMFWYRQQPGQSLTLIATANQGSEATYESGFVIDKFPISRPNLTFSTLTVSNMSPEDSSIYLCSAKQGPDTEAFFGQGTRLTVV.

The chain has TRBV5-1 and TRBJ1-1. The CDR3 length is 13 residues. Germline CDR1 is SGHRS and CDR2 is YFSETQ. CDR3: CASSVGQSSEAFF.

V gene TRBV20-1 combines with J gene TRBJ2-7; TCRdb lists TRBD1, though no DNA is available to test this call. CDR1 and CDR2 from the germline V gene are DFQATT and SNEGSKA (reference sequence). The CDR3 spans 16 residues. CDR3 in amino acids: CSATRHGGGRSYEQYF.

The chain carries TRBV18 and TRBJ2-2. This CDR3 has 11 residues. Germline V lookup: CDR1 KGHSH, CDR2 LQKENI. The CDR3 here is CASSWTGELFF.

The rearrangement uses TRBV25-1 and TRBJ2-7. CDR1 MGHDK and CDR2 SYGVNS come from the germline V gene. The CDR3 is 12 residues long. The CDR3 sequence: CASSEGPYEQYF.

The CDR3 spells CASSLDGDEQFF. V is TRBV7-9 and J is TRBJ2-1; TCRdb selects TRBD1, and the lack of DNA leaves this call unchecked. CDR1 and CDR2 (germline): SEHNR, FQNEAQ (reference sequence). This CDR3 has 12 amino acids.

The chain recombines TRBV4-2 with TRBJ2-3. The CDR3 is made up of 14 amino acids. In germline, CDR1 is LGHNA, CDR2 YNFKEQ. The CDR3: CASSQDWTTDTQYF.

The chain carries TRBV20-1 and TRBJ1-5; the D call of TRBD1 rests on TCRdb alone, since no DNA is present to check it. The V gene's germline CDR1 is DFQATT and CDR2 SNEGSKA (reference sequence). The CDR3 extends over 15 amino acids. The CDR3 spells CSATAGVSSNQPQHF.

V is TRBV20-1 and J is TRBJ2-7; lacking DNA, the TRBD1 call made by TCRdb goes unchecked. Germline lookup yields CDR1 DFQATT and CDR2 SNEGSKA (reference sequence). This CDR3 comprises 15 residues. The CDR3 is CSASPATKPVYEQYF.

The chain recombines TRBV28 with TRBJ2-3; as DNA is missing, the TRBD1 call by TCRdb cannot be tested. The CDR3 sequence is 13 residues long. In germline, CDR1 is MDHEN, CDR2 SYDVKM. The CDR3 sequence is CASREPGSDTQYF.

The gene calls are TRBV6-5 and TRBJ1-2; without DNA, the TCRdb call of TRBD1 cannot be checked. This CDR3 spans 15 amino acids. The V gene's germline CDR1 is MNHEY and CDR2 SVGAGI. The chain's CDR3 is CASSYTGVIGYGYTF.

This sequence joins TRBV5-1 and TRBJ2-6; the TCRdb call, TRBD1, lacks DNA for checking. Looked up from germline, CDR1 is SGHRS and CDR2 is YFSETQ. This CDR3 spans 17 amino acids. CDR3 region: CASSVTGGPSGANVLTF.

This chain joins TRBV6-5 and TRBJ2-7; the D call from TCRdb, TRBD1, cannot be confirmed without DNA. CDR1 and CDR2 (germline): MNHEY, SVGAGI. The CDR3 length is 13 residues. Here the CDR3 reads CASRTGHVHEQYF.

V and J are TRBV10-3 and TRBJ1-1; TCRdb returns TRBD1, unconfirmable since there is no DNA. CDR3 size: 16 residues. CDR1 and CDR2 (germline): ENHRY, SYGVKD. CDR3 sequence reads: CAISEPLVGGSTEAFF.

The chain recombines TRBV4-2 with TRBJ2-4; TCRdb gives TRBD1 as the D gene, but with no DNA this cannot be confirmed. The CDR3 is 17 amino acids. Germline loops: CDR1 LGHNA, CDR2 YNFKEQ. CDR3 loop: CASSQPQGIAAKNIQYF.

This chain connects TRBV20-1 to TRBJ2-2; TCRdb proposes TRBD1, but this gene call is untestable without DNA. This CDR3 spans 11 amino acids. Germline CDR1 is DFQATT and CDR2 is SNEGSKA (reference sequence). CDR3 sequence reads: CSAGPTGELFF.

V and J are TRBV6-1 and TRBJ1-1; the TCRdb call, TRBD1, lacks DNA for checking. Germline loops: CDR1 MNHNS, CDR2 SASEGT. The CDR3 has 14 amino acids. This CDR3 is CASSEYRDARGAFF.

The chain links TRBV19 to TRBJ2-1; TCRdb outputs TRBD1, but without DNA this stays unchecked. The CDR3 is made up of 15 amino acids. Looked up from germline, CDR1 is LNHDA and CDR2 is SQIVND (reference sequence). CDR3 amino acids: CASSINRVGPGEQFF. Full variable domain (remainder filled in from reference TRBV19 and TRBJ2-1): DGGITQSPKYLFRKEGQNVTLSCEQNLNHDAMYWYRQDPGQGLRLIYYSQIVNDFQKGDIAEGYSVSREKKESFPLTVTSAQKNPTAFYLCASSINRVGPGEQFFGPGTRLTVL.

The V and J genes are TRBV5-5 and TRBJ2-7; the TCRdb call, TRBD2, lacks DNA for checking. Germline V lookup: CDR1 SGHKS, CDR2 YYEKEE (reference sequence). The CDR3 totals 16 residues. The CDR3 is CASSSRISGRAYEQYF.

V gene TRBV5-6 combines with J gene TRBJ2-7. Germline assignment: CDR1 SGHDT and CDR2 YYEEEE. This CDR3 has 15 amino acids. The CDR3 region is CASSVKWKRTYEQYF. The complete variable domain, with remaining parts taken from reference TRBV5-6 and TRBJ2-7, reads DAGVTQSPTHLIKTRGQQVTLRCSPKSGHDTVSWYQQALGQGPQFIFQYYEEEERQRGNFPDRFSGHQFPNYSSELNVNALLLGDSALYLCASSVKWKRTYEQYFGPGTRLTVT.

The J gene is TRBJ2-7, the V gene TRBV5-1; TCRdb names TRBD1, which stays unverified in the absence of DNA. Germline CDR1 SGHRS, CDR2 YFSETQ. The CDR3 consists of 15 residues. CDR3 sequence reads: CASSLDSTGSYEQYF.

The rearrangement links TRBV29-1 to TRBJ2-6; TCRdb selects TRBD1, and the lack of DNA leaves this call unchecked. There are 18 residues in the CDR3. Germline V gene lookup returns CDR1 SQVTM and CDR2 ANQGSEA. CDR3 region: CSVELWGTGDSGANVLTF.

The rearrangement links TRBV27 to TRBJ2-7; TCRdb designates TRBD1, a call that cannot be tested without DNA. The CDR3 is made up of 16 amino acids. Germline V CDR1 and CDR2: MNHEY, SMNVEV (reference sequence). The CDR3 spells CASSALYRGGRYEQYF.